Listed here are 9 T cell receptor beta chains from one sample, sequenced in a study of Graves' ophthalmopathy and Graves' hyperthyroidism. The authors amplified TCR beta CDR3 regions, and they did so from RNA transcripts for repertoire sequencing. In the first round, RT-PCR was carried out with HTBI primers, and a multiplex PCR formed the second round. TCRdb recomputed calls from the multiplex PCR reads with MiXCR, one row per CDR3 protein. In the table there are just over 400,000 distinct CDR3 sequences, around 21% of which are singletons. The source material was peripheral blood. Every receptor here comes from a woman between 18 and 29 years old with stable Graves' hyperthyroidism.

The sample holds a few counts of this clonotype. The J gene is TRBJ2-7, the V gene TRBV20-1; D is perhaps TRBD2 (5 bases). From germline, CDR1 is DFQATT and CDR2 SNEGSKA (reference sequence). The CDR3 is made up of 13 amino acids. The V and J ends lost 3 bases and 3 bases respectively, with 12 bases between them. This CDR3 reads CSASEREFYEQYF. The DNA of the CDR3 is TGCAGTGCTAGTGAGAGGGAGTTCTACGAGCAGTACTTC.

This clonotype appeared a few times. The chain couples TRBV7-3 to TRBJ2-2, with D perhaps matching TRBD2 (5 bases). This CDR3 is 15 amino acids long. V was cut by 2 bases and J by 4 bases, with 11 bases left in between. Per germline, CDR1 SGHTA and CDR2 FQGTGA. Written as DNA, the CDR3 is TGTGCCAGCAGCTTAGAGGGATTGGGCACCGGGGAGCTGTTTTTT. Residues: CASSLEGLGTGELFF.

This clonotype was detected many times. The DNA for the CDR3 is TGTGCCATAACCGACAGGGGACGCGGCACCGGGGAGCTGTTTTTT. The encoded protein is CAITDRGRGTGELFF. J is TRBJ2-2 and V is TRBV15; 8 bases agree with TRBD1. The CDR3 spans 15 residues. V trimming: 10 bases; J trimming: 4 bases; junction bases outside the gene matches: 11. From germline, CDR1 is LNHNV and CDR2 YYDKDF (reference sequence).

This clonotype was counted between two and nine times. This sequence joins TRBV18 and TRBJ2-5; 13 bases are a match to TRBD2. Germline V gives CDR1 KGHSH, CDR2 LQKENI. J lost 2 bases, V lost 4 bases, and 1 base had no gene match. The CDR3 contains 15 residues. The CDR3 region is CASSRGLAGQETQYF. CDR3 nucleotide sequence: TGTGCCAGCTCACGGGGACTAGCGGGGCAAGAGACCCAGTACTTC.

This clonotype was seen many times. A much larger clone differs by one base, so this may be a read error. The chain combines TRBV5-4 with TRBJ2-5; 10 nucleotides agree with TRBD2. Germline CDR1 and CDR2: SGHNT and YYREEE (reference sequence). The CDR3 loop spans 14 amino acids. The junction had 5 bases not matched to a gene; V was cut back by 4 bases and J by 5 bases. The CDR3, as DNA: TGTGCCAGCAGCCCTAGCGGGAGTGGGGAGACCCAGTACTTC. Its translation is CASSPSGSGETQYF.

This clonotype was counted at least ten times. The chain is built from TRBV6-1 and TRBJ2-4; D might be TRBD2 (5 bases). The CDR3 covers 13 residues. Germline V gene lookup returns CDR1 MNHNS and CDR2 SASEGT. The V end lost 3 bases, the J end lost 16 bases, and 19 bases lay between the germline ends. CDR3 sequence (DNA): TGTGCCAGCAGTGAGAATGCCGGGATAACTTTCTACTTC. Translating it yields CASSENAGITFYF.

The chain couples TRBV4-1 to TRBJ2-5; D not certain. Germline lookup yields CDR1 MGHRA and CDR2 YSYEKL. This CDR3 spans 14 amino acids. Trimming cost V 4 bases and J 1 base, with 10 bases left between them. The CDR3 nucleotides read TGCGCCAGCAGCCGCTACAGTCGCCAAGAGACCCAGTACTTC. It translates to CASSRYSRQETQYF.

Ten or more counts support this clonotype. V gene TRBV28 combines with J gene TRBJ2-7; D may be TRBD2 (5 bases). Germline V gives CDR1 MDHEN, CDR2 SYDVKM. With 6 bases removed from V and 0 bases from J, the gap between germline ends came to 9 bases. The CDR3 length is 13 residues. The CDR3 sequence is CASRPGISYEQYF. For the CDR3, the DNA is TGTGCCAGCAGACCCGGGATCTCCTACGAGCAGTACTTC.

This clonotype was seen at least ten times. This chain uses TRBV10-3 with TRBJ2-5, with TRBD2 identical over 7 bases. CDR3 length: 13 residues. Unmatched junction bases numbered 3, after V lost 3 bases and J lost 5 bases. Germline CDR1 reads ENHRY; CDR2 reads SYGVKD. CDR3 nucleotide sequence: TGTGCCATCAGTGATCTCGGGGGGGAGACCCAGTACTTC. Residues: CAISDLGGETQYF.